The entry below gives a single T cell receptor beta chain sequence along with its context. What it binds is not known. This sample was taken from a study of early T cells in non-severe SARS-CoV-2 infection. On the study more broadly: Bulk RNA taken from unsorted whole blood was sequenced, leaving chains unpaired.

Study results and limitations: Using VDJdb, the matching emphasized anti-spike CD8 responses while missing private and CD4 specificities.

The CDR3 is 11 amino acids. Germline V gene lookup returns CDR1 SQVTM and CDR2 ANQGSEA. In the library, individual cDNA molecules carried attached unique molecular identifiers. MiXCR, applied by TCRdb to the 5' RACE reads, yields one record per CDR3 protein. Of roughly 93,000 distinct CDR3 sequences detected, around 15% appear once; the ten largest clones hold approximately 0.54%. The sequencing sample was made of whole blood. This receptor was taken from an adult who was a healthcare worker with PCR-confirmed SARS-CoV-2 infection or an uninfected control (not recorded which). This chain joins TRBV29-1 and TRBJ1-2; 7 positions match TRBD1. DNA for the CDR3: TGCAGTACTCAGGGGGACTATGGCTACACCTTC. This sequence encodes CSTQGDYGYTF.